These T cell receptor beta chains were read from a single sample in a study of blood T cell repertoires in COVID-19. The method was immunoSEQ multiplex PCR; TCRdb's version includes in-frame clones alone and lacks a portion of them. The sample records approximately 210,000 clones, roughly 84% being singletons. Sequencing was performed on peripheral blood. The receptors stem from a man aged 35-49 years with active or convalescent COVID-19. Each CDR3 is given without its conserved first and last residue. The order of the fields is D gene, V gene, J gene, CDR3 protein. The D gene is left open where the match is weak.

TRBD2,TRBV12-3/TRBV12-4,TRBJ2-1,ASLSGGGQF
TRBD1,TRBV5-4,TRBJ2-5,ATRRDREETQY
-,TRBV4-2,TRBJ2-7,ASSQDRRAGGNYEQY
TRBD1,TRBV27,TRBJ1-5,ASSFNRGNQPQH
-,TRBV14,TRBJ1-1,ASSQGIPGEKTEAF
TRBD1,TRBV11-2,TRBJ1-2,ASSFGTGTYGYT
-,TRBV28,TRBJ1-2,ASSLDPGALILSVYGYT
TRBD1,TRBV11-2,TRBJ1-2,ASSSTGGWYGYT
-,TRBV7-3,TRBJ2-7,ASSLEGALPSEQY
-,TRBV14,TRBJ2-1,ASSLLAHNEQF
TRBD1,TRBV28,TRBJ1-3,ASSWTGPRSGNTIY
TRBD1,TRBV2,TRBJ1-5,ASSGEQGVEPQH
TRBD1,TRBV28,TRBJ1-1,ASSSPAPTGAEAF
-,TRBV27,TRBJ1-5,ASSSGQGSNQPQH
-,TRBV6-5,TRBJ1-5,ASRPAGGNQPQH
-,TRBV28,TRBJ2-1,ASSRRDGDNWGGAYAEQF
-,TRBV7-9,TRBJ2-7,ASSGGPFNF
TRBD1,TRBV6-5,TRBJ1-2,ASSHGTGYGYT
TRBD1,TRBV6-5,TRBJ1-1,ASSPQGAGKTEAF
TRBD1,TRBV30,TRBJ1-2,AWSPGTGGHYGYT
TRBD2,TRBV30,TRBJ2-5,AWSDQLAGGTYQETQY
-,TRBV19,TRBJ1-2,ASSSRWTGVFNYGYT
-,TRBV19,TRBJ1-1,ASSMGGVTEAF
TRBD1,TRBV5-5,TRBJ1-4,ASSGGQGLRMEKLF
TRBD1,TRBV27,TRBJ2-7,ASRSRTGDYEQY
-,TRBV7-6,TRBJ2-1,ASSIDWSSYNEQF
-,TRBV29-1,TRBJ2-7,SVEVVQGNEQY
TRBD1,TRBV19,TRBJ2-7,ASSGQGTEQY
TRBD1,TRBV27,TRBJ1-2,ASSFTGGPGYT
-,TRBV6-1,TRBJ1-2,ASSEGGGYGYT
TRBD1,TRBV10-1,TRBJ2-2,ASRGTGPNTGELF
-,TRBV3-1/TRBV3-2,TRBJ2-3,ASSRRGGPDTQY
TRBD1,TRBV5-1,TRBJ1-4,ASSFTAGTGDEKLF
TRBD2,TRBV4-1,TRBJ2-7,ASSQGGLAEDEQY
TRBD2,TRBV5-1,TRBJ2-1,ASSYRSGRADEQF
-,TRBV6-4,TRBJ2-1,ASSERAYYNEQF
-,TRBV27,TRBJ1-5,ASSPILGASSQH
TRBD1,TRBV3-1/TRBV3-2,TRBJ1-5,ASSHQQGTNQPQH
-,TRBV5-1,TRBJ2-5,ASSLGTGVETQY
-,TRBV6-6,TRBJ1-6,ASNTGGNSPLH
-,TRBV6-5,TRBJ1-6,ASSYSSRVNSPLH
TRBD1,TRBV6-5,TRBJ1-2,ASSYGDRGLSGYT
TRBD1,TRBV5-8,TRBJ1-2,ASSLGGGTGIGYT
-,TRBV27,TRBJ2-5,ASSLSGMGETQY
TRBD1,TRBV5-1,TRBJ1-3,ASSLVGTGGLSGNTIY
TRBD1,TRBV24-1,TRBJ1-2,ATRGQGAGDGYT
TRBD2,TRBV7-2,TRBJ2-5,ASSLTSGTQETQY
-,TRBV28,TRBJ1-1,ASPGGTGYTEAF
TRBD1,TRBV30,TRBJ2-7,AWSIMTGSEQY
TRBD1,TRBV11-2,TRBJ1-2,ASSLDSGGGFYGYT
TRBD2,TRBV27,TRBJ2-7,ASSSPGLAGFEQY
-,TRBV7-9,TRBJ1-1,ASSILQGSSTEAF
TRBD1,TRBV5-4,TRBJ1-2,ASSRTGENYGYT
-,TRBV12-3/TRBV12-4,TRBJ1-3,ASSSQGYTIY